The 22 T cell receptor beta chains presented below share a single source sample, sequenced in a study of T cells in Graves' hyperthyroidism and ophthalmopathy. Authors of the study amplified TCR beta CDR3 regions from RNA transcripts. Using the HTBI primer set, a first-round RT-PCR was run on the TCR CDR3. TCRdb re-derived calls from the multiplex PCR reads in MiXCR, one entry per CDR3 protein. The table includes more than 550,000 distinct CDR3 sequences, 15% to 20% detected once. The sequenced sample was blood. These TCRs come from a man aged 45-60 years with Graves' hyperthyroidism.

The chain employs TRBV20-1 and TRBJ2-1; TRBD1 aligns across 11 bases. The CDR3 is 15 amino acids. CDR1 is DFQATT and CDR2 is SNEGSKA in the germline V gene (reference sequence). After removal of 0 bases from V and 7 bases from J, the junction contained 5 bases not matched to a gene. The CDR3 DNA follows: TGCAGTGCTAGAGATGGTGGACAGGGGGCAAATGAGCAGTTCTTC. It specifies CSARDGGQGANEQFF.

The chain links TRBV27 to TRBJ2-2; D remains unclear. CDR3 length: 12 residues. Germline V gene data show CDR1 as MNHEY and CDR2 as SMNVEV (reference sequence). The ends were cut back, 8 bases at V and 5 bases at J, with 9 bases in the middle. In nucleotides, the CDR3 is TGTGCCAGCGGCGAGTATACCGGGGAGCTGTTTTTT. Residues: CASGEYTGELFF.

As concerns this clonotype: Just one base apart from a much larger clone, this may be a read error. This chain uses TRBV15 with TRBJ2-3, with unresolved D. The CDR3 is made up of 15 amino acids. Germline assignment: CDR1 LNHNV and CDR2 YYDKDF (reference sequence). V was shortened by 1 base and J by 0 bases, with 8 bases between the two germline ends. The CDR3: CATSRAQTSTDTQYF. In DNA form, the CDR3 reads TGTGCCACCAGCAGAGCCCAAACTAGCACAGATACGCAGTATTTT. The full variable domain, completed using reference TRBV15 and TRBJ2-3, is DAMVIQNPRYQVTQFGKPVTLSCSQTLNHNVMYWYQQKSSQAPKLLFHYYDKDFNNEADTPDNFQSRRPNTSFCFLDIRSPGLGDTAMYLCATSRAQTSTDTQYFGPGTRLTVL.

A note on this clonotype: A read error may explain this, as a much larger clone is one base away. The chain carries TRBV11-3 and TRBJ2-3; 10 nucleotides match TRBD2. With V trimmed by 5 bases and J by 4 bases, 12 bases remained unmatched. CDR3 size: 17 residues. CDR1 is SGHNT and CDR2 is YENEEA in the germline V gene. CDR3 DNA sequence: TGTGCCAGCAGCGCCGCTCTTCCAGCGGGAGGGTCAGATACGCAGTATTTT. Protein sequence: CASSAALPAGGSDTQYF.

At least ten counts were recorded for this clonotype. This sequence joins TRBV18 and TRBJ2-1, with 12 bases fitting TRBD2. The CDR3 has 15 residues. Unmatched junction bases numbered 3, after V lost 4 bases and J lost 5 bases. Germline lookup yields CDR1 KGHSH and CDR2 LQKENI. The CDR3 here is CASSRTSGDDNEQFF. The CDR3 nucleotides are TGTGCCAGCTCACGGACTAGCGGGGACGACAATGAGCAGTTCTTC. The full variable domain, its missing parts supplied by reference TRBV18 and TRBJ2-1, is NAGVMQNPRHLVRRRGQEARLRCSPMKGHSHVYWYRQLPEEGLKFMVYLQKENIIDESGMPKERFSAEFPKEGPSILRIQQVVRGDSAAYFCASSRTSGDDNEQFFGPGTRLTVL.

This clonotype showed up many times. The junction departs from germline at one end; a sequencing error may be responsible. The CDR3 protein is CASIEGRHNEQFF. CDR3 in DNA: TGTGCCAGCATTGAAGGACGCCACAATGAGCAGTTCTTC. This sequence joins TRBV2 and TRBJ2-1; D unresolved. Germline V CDR1 and CDR2: SNHLY, FYNNEI. This CDR3 has 13 amino acids.

This clonotype was detected many times. J is TRBJ2-1 and V is TRBV11-2; TRBD2 matches at 7 bases. The CDR3 runs 13 residues. V dropped 8 bases and J dropped 5; count of bases not matched to a gene: 6. Per germline, CDR1 SGHAT and CDR2 FQNNGV. CDR3 DNA: TGTGCCAGCGGGACTAACACCGACAATGAGCAGTTCTTC. Protein: CASGTNTDNEQFF.

On this clonotype itself: This may come from a read error, since a much larger clone is one base off. CDR3 DNA: TGTACCAGCAGTTACCACATGAGCTCCTACAATGAGCAGTTCTTC. The encoded protein is CTSSYHMSSYNEQFF. The chain has TRBV28 and TRBJ2-1; D not certain. Germline V gives CDR1 MDHEN, CDR2 SYDVKM. The CDR3 is made up of 15 amino acids.

Comment on this clonotype: Given a much more abundant clone one base away, this may be a read error. This chain uses TRBV6-5 with TRBJ1-5; 8 bases agree with TRBD1. Trimming cost V 4 bases and J 5 bases; bases outside gene matches: 10. CDR3 size: 16 residues. The germline gives CDR1 MNHEY, CDR2 SVGAGI. The CDR3 spells CASSCPRDRNDQPQHF. The CDR3 nucleotides are TGTGCCAGCAGTTGCCCCCGGGACAGGAACGATCAGCCCCAGCATTTT.

The chain links TRBV14 to TRBJ2-7; D is unresolved. From germline, CDR1 is SGHDN and CDR2 FVKESK. Trimming cost V 0 bases and J 0 bases, with 12 bases left between them. CDR3 size: 16 residues. CDR3 residues: CASSQEITVASYEQYF. In DNA, the CDR3 is TGTGCCAGCAGCCAAGAAATCACGGTAGCCTCCTACGAGCAGTACTTC.

This clonotype occurred many times. The J gene is TRBJ1-4, the V gene TRBV2; D gene uncertain. The CDR3 totals 13 residues. The germline V gene encodes CDR1 SNHLY and CDR2 FYNNEI. Trimming removed 5 bases at V and 8 bases at J, with 12 bases between. The DNA for the CDR3 is TGTGCCAGCAGTTCCGGACCCCAGGAAAAACTGTTTTTT. Translating gives CASSSGPQEKLFF.

This clonotype was detected only a few times. The chain recombines TRBV9 with TRBJ2-7; 14 bases fit TRBD2. Germline CDR1 reads SGDLS; CDR2 reads YYNGEE. V was pared by 0 bases and J by 1 base, with 3 bases of the junction left unmatched. The CDR3 covers 17 residues. The DNA for the CDR3 is TGTGCCAGCAGCGTAGAGGGACTAGCGGGAGAATCCTACGAGCAGTACTTC. It yields the protein CASSVEGLAGESYEQYF.

As concerns this clonotype: A much larger clone differs from this one at a single base, so this may be a read error. The chain has TRBV27 and TRBJ2-7; 9 nucleotides line up with TRBD1. This CDR3 region has 15 residues. J lost 3 bases, V lost 6 bases, and 9 bases had no gene match. Germline V gives CDR1 MNHEY, CDR2 SMNVEV (reference sequence). The CDR3 sequence is CASSFGTGNFYEQYV. The CDR3 DNA sequence: TGTGCCAGCAGCTTCGGGACAGGGAATTTCTACGAGCAGTACGTC.

This clonotype was seen many times. This chain links TRBV9 with TRBJ2-2; no firm D call. Between the trimmed V and J ends, which lost 0 bases and 1 base, there was a span of 13 bases. The CDR3 consists of 17 residues. Germline CDR1 SGDLS, CDR2 YYNGEE. Here the CDR3 DNA reads TGTGCCAGCAGCGTAGGTTGGAGCATACAGAACACCGGGGAGCTGTTTTTT. This codes for CASSVGWSIQNTGELFF. The complete variable domain, with remaining parts taken from reference TRBV9 and TRBJ2-2, reads DSGVTQTPKHLITATGQRVTLRCSPRSGDLSVYWYQQSLDQGLQFLIQYYNGEERAKGNILERFSAQQFPDLHSELNLSSLELGDSALYFCASSVGWSIQNTGELFFGEGSRLTVL.

This clonotype was observed many times. This CDR3 reads CASIPGTSSWGSYNEQFF. The CDR3 DNA is TGTGCCAGCATCCCCGGGACTAGCTCTTGGGGCTCCTACAATGAGCAGTTCTTC. V and J are TRBV28 and TRBJ2-1, with TRBD2 identical over 9 bases. This CDR3 comprises 18 residues. The V segment lost 7 bases and the J segment 0 bases; nucleotides outside the gene matches: 13. The germline gives CDR1 MDHEN, CDR2 SYDVKM.

CDR3 sequence reads: CASSDTGTGNQPQHF. CDR3 sequence (DNA): TGTGCCAGCAGCGATACCGGGACTGGGAATCAGCCCCAGCATTTT. The chain recombines TRBV12-3 or TRBV12-4 with TRBJ1-5; D is perhaps TRBD1 (5 bases). This CDR3 spans 15 amino acids. V lost 6 bases to trimming and J lost 4 bases, with 16 bases between them.

This sequence joins TRBV19 and TRBJ1-1; D is ambiguous. Trimming left V 7 bases short and J 6 bases short, with 18 bases between. The CDR3 length is 14 residues. CDR1 and CDR2 (germline): LNHDA, SQIVND (reference sequence). The CDR3 nucleotides read TGTGCCAGTAAAGGTGGGTCTTTAGTATCTGAAGCTTTCTTT. It specifies CASKGGSLVSEAFF.

The chain employs TRBV19 and TRBJ2-2; no reliable D call. Per the germline V gene, CDR1 is LNHDA and CDR2 is SQIVND (reference sequence). This CDR3 has 15 residues. V lost 3 bases and J 1 base, leaving 9 bases between the germline ends. CDR3 nucleotide sequence: TGTGCCAGTAGTATTTTTGAAGGGAACACCGGGGAGCTGTTTTTT. This codes for CASSIFEGNTGELFF.

At least ten counts were recorded for this clonotype. V usage is TRBV28 and J usage is TRBJ2-7; 11 nucleotides align to TRBD2. V was clipped by 8 bases and J by 4 bases; unmatched bases: 7. The CDR3 length is 14 residues. The V gene's germline CDR1 is MDHEN and CDR2 SYDVKM. This CDR3 reads CASGETSGVYEQYF. The CDR3 nucleotides read TGTGCCAGCGGGGAGACTAGCGGGGTGTACGAGCAGTACTTC.

The V and J genes are TRBV5-4 and TRBJ1-1, with 9 bases lining up with TRBD1. Germline V gives CDR1 SGHNT, CDR2 YYREEE (reference sequence). The CDR3 runs to 15 residues. Germline trimming cut 3 bases from V and 1 base from J; bases unmatched to any gene: 4. The CDR3 nucleotides are TGTGCCAGCAGCTCGATGACAGGGGGGAACACTGAAGCTTTCTTT. As protein: CASSSMTGGNTEAFF.

This clonotype was observed a few times. This rearrangement joins TRBV5-1 to TRBJ2-1; D call uncertain. The CDR3 totals 14 residues. Trimming pared 3 bases from V and 6 bases from J, leaving 13 bases between. CDR1 and CDR2 from the germline V gene are SGHRS and YFSETQ. CDR3 residues: CASSWVAVPNEQFF. CDR3 DNA: TGCGCCAGCAGCTGGGTGGCGGTCCCCAATGAGCAGTTCTTC. Variable domain in full (rest from reference TRBV5-1 and TRBJ2-1): KAGVTQTPRYLIKTRGQQVTLSCSPISGHRSVSWYQQTPGQGLQFLFEYFSETQRNKGNFPGRFSGRQFSNSRSEMNVSTLELGDSALYLCASSWVAVPNEQFFGPGTRLTVL.

This clonotype was detected ten times or more. The chain joins TRBV28 to TRBJ2-5; TRBD2 is a possible D gene (7 bases). The germline V gene encodes CDR1 MDHEN and CDR2 SYDVKM. The CDR3 is 15 residues long. Trimming stripped 4 bases from V and 2 bases from J, with 14 bases between. In DNA form, the CDR3 reads TGTGCCAGCAGTTGGACAGCGGGATCTCAAGAGACCCAGTACTTC. This encodes CASSWTAGSQETQYF.